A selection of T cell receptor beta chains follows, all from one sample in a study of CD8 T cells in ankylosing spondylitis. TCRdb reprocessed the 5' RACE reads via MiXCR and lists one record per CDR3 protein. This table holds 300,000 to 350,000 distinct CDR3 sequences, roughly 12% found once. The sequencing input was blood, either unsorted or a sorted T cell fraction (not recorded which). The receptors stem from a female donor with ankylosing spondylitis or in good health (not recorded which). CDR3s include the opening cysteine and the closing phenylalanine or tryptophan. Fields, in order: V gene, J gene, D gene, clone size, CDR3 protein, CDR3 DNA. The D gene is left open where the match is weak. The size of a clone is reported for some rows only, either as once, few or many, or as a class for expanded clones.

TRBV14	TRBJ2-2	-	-	CASSFNRHNTGELFF	TGTGCCAGCAGCTTCAACCGGCATAACACCGGGGAGCTGTTTTTT
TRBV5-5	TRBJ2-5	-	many	CASISGQAARVETQYF	TGTGCCAGCATCTCTGGTCAGGCGGCAAGGGTAGAGACCCAGTACTTC
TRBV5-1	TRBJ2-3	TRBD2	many	CASSLTAGDWDTQYF	TGCGCCAGCAGCCTCACGGCGGGAGACTGGGATACGCAGTATTTT
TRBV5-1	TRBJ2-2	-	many	CASSLTRRETGELFF	TGCGCCAGCAGCTTGACCCGACGAGAAACCGGGGAGCTGTTTTTT
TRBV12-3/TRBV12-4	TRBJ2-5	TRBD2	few	CASSAPTSGEATQYF	TGTGCCAGCAGTGCACCGACTAGCGGCGAAGCGACCCAGTACTTC
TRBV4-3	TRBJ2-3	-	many	CASSRQLEGDSTDTQYF	TGCGCCAGCAGCCGCCAATTAGAGGGAGATAGCACAGATACGCAGTATTTT
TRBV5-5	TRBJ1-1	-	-	CASSLEGRETEAFF	TGTGCCAGCAGCTTGGAGGGGCGAGAGACTGAAGCTTTCTTT
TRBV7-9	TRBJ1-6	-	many	CASSLEQYNSPLHF	TGTGCCAGCAGCTTAGAACAGTATAATTCACCCCTCCACTTT
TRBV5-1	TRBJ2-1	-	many	CASRVARSAYNEQFF	TGCGCCAGCAGGGTGGCTAGGTCCGCCTACAATGAGCAGTTCTTC
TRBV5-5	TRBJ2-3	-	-	CASSLAKGQGTDTQYF	TGTGCCAGCAGCTTGGCGAAGGGGCAAGGCACAGATACGCAGTATTTT
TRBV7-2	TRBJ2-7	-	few	CASSLDPNGSPYF	TGTGCCAGCAGCTTAGACCCGAATGGGTCTCCGTACTTC
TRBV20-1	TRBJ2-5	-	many	CSGSGGYVETQYF	TGCAGCGGGTCCGGGGGTTACGTAGAGACCCAGTACTTC
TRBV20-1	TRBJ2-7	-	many	CSARHDRKIYEQYF	TGCAGTGCTAGACATGACAGAAAGATCTACGAGCAGTACTTC
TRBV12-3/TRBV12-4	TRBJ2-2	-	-	CASTPVAGRSTGELFF	TGTGCCAGCACCCCAGTGGCAGGGCGCAGCACCGGGGAGCTGTTTTTT
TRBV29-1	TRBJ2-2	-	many	CSACRELGELFF	TGCAGCGCCTGCAGGGAGCTCGGGGAGCTGTTTTTT
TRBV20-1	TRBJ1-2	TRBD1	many	CSASSQGADYGYTF	TGCAGTGCTTCCTCCCAGGGGGCGGACTATGGCTACACCTTC
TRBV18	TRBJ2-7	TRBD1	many	CASSPGTGSSYEQYF	TGTGCCAGCTCCCCGGGGACAGGGTCCTCCTACGAGCAGTACTTC
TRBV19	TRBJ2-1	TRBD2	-	CASSIVAGGGVEVSYNEQFF	TGTGCCAGTAGTATAGTTGCGGGAGGGGGAGTGGAAGTTTCCTACAATGAGCAGTTCTTC
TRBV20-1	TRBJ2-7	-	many	CSAIWQGPYEQYF	TGCAGTGCCATATGGCAGGGACCCTACGAGCAGTACTTC
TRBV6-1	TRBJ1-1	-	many	CASRVSGVNTEAFF	TGTGCCAGCAGGGTATCCGGTGTGAACACTGAAGCTTTCTTT
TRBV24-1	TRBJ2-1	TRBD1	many	CATSDRTGGNEQFF	TGTGCCACCAGTGACCGGACAGGGGGCAATGAGCAGTTCTTC
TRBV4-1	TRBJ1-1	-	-	CASSQGLGDNTEAFF	TGCGCCAGCAGCCAAGGCCTCGGGGATAACACTGAAGCTTTCTTT